The 5 T cell receptor beta chains below were found in one sample sequenced in a study of memory CD4+ T cells and cytomegalovirus serostatus. The sort gate was single viable CD3+CD4+CD8-CD45RO+ cells for memory CD4+ T cells. Assay: immunoSEQ multiplex PCR; the TCRdb copy retains only in-frame clones and omits some. The sample lists tens of thousands of clones, around 76% occurring once. The sequenced sample was memory CD4+ T cells from blood. The receptors were sampled from an adult in good health and CMV-seropositive.

The genes are TRBV13 and TRBJ2-5, with a tentative D call TRBD1 (6 bases). V lost 5 bases and J 0 bases, leaving 10 bases between the germline ends. Germline values: CDR1 PRHDT, CDR2 FYEKMQ (reference sequence). CDR3 length equals 14 residues. The CDR3, as DNA: TGTGCCAGCAGCAAGACAGGAGACCAAGAGACCCAGTACTTC. It specifies CASSKTGDQETQYF.

This chain links TRBV18 with TRBJ2-7, with D unclear. The V gene lost 6 bases and the J gene lost 1 base, with 16 bases spanning the gap. The CDR3 has 15 amino acids. Germline CDR1 and CDR2: KGHSH and LQKENI. The CDR3 sequence is CASSRSGSQSYEQYF. As DNA, the CDR3 is TGTGCCAGCTCTCGATCCGGGTCCCAGTCCTACGAGCAGTACTTC.

This chain links TRBV5-1 with TRBJ2-2, with 9 bases lining up with TRBD1. Germline CDR1 reads SGHRS; CDR2 reads YFSETQ. V lost 6 bases, J lost 5 bases, and 8 bases stayed unmatched. The CDR3 consists of 15 residues. The CDR3 region is CASTPGQGRTGELFF. CDR3 DNA: TGCGCCAGCACGCCGGGACAGGGACGTACCGGGGAGCTGTTTTTT. The full variable domain, completed using reference TRBV5-1 and TRBJ2-2, is KAGVTQTPRYLIKTRGQQVTLSCSPISGHRSVSWYQQTPGQGLQFLFEYFSETQRNKGNFPGRFSGRQFSNSRSEMNVSTLELGDSALYLCASTPGQGRTGELFFGEGSRLTVL.

The rearrangement links TRBV7-9 to TRBJ2-1; 9 bases are shared with TRBD2. CDR1 and CDR2 from the germline V gene are SEHNR and FQNEAQ (reference sequence). The CDR3 has 18 residues. J was trimmed by 3 bases and V by 5 bases; bases with no gene match: 14. For the CDR3, the DNA is TGTGCCAGCAGCCCGCCCTTAAGGGTAGCGGGAGTCTACAATGAGCAGTTCTTC. Translating gives CASSPPLRVAGVYNEQFF.

The chain carries TRBV28 and TRBJ2-5, with D hard to call. There are 13 residues in the CDR3. Germline V lookup: CDR1 MDHEN, CDR2 SYDVKM. V dropped 7 bases and J dropped 4 bases, with 13 bases sitting between them. CDR3 DNA sequence: TGTGCCAGCACAATCTTTGGCAGAGAGACCCAGTACTTC. As protein: CASTIFGRETQYF.